The clone carrying this T cell receptor beta chain was seen only a few times. Its antigen is still unknown. The donors, all healthy, were Caucasians living in Russia, aged about 6 to 95. J lost 12 bases, V lost 2 bases, and 12 bases had no gene match. The CDR3 has 16 amino acids. The V gene's germline CDR1 is SNHLY and CDR2 FYNNEI. Combining a sample-barcoded 5' primer with a J-beta primer mix, a second PCR ran for roughly 6 to 11 cycles. TCRdb called the 5' RACE reads again in MiXCR, with one record for every CDR3 protein. The sample consists of more than 900,000 distinct CDR3 sequences, 29% of them appearing once. The sample is drawn from a study of blood T cells in healthy people across ages. General study results and limits: A roughly linear fall in TCR beta diversity per million T cells was seen with increasing age.

The same data also contributed to another study, on T cells of mothers and their children. According to that study: Donors were three healthy Caucasian mothers and their six children. cDNA was synthesized from all extracted RNA at about 1.4 ug per reaction.

Source material: blood. J is TRBJ2-1 and V is TRBV2; 11 positions match TRBD1. This TCR was recovered from a woman in her thirties or forties in good health. CDR3 in DNA: TGTGCCAGCAGTGAAATGCCGGACAGGGGGCCCTCCTGGCAGTTCTTC. Translating gives CASSEMPDRGPSWQFF.